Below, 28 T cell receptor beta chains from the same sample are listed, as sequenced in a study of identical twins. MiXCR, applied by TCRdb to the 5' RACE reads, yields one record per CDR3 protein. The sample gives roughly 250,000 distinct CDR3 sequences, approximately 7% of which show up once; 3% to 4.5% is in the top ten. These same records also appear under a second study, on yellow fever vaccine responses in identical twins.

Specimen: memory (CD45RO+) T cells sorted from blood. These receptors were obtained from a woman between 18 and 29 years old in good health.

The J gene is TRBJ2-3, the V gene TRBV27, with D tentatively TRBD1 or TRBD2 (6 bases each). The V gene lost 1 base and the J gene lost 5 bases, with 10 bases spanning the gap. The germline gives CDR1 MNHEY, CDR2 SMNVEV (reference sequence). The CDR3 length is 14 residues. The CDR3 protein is CASSLWGARDTQYF. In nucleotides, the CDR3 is TGTGCCAGCAGTTTATGGGGGGCAAGAGATACGCAGTATTTT.

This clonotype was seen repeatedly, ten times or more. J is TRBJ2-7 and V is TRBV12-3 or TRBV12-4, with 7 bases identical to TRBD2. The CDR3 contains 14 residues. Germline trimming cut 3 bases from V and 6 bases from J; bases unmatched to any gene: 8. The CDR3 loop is CASSFAGEASEQYF. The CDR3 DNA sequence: TGTGCCAGCAGTTTTGCGGGGGAGGCTTCCGAGCAGTACTTC.

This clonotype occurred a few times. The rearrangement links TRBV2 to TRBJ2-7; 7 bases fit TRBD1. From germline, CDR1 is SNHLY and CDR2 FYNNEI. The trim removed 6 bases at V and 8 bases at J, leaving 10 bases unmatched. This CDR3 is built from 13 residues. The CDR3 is CASSPGTASQQYV. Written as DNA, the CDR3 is TGTGCCAGCAGCCCTGGGACAGCCTCCCAGCAGTACGTC.

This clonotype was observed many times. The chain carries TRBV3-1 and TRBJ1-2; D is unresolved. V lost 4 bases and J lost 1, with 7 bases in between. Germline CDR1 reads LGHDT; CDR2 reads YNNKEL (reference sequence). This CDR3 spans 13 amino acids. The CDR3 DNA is TGTGCCAGCAGCCCTGGGCTTAACTATGGCTACACCTTC. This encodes CASSPGLNYGYTF.

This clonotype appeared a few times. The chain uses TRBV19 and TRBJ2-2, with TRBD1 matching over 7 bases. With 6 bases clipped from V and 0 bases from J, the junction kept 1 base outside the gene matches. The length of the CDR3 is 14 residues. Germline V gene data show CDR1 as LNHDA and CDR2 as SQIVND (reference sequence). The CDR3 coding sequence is TGTGCCAGTAGGACAGGGTCGAACACCGGGGAGCTGTTTTTT. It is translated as CASRTGSNTGELFF. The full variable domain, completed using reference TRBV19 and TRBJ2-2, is DGGITQSPKYLFRKEGQNVTLSCEQNLNHDAMYWYRQDPGQGLRLIYYSQIVNDFQKGDIAEGYSVSREKKESFPLTVTSAQKNPTAFYLCASRTGSNTGELFFGEGSRLTVL.

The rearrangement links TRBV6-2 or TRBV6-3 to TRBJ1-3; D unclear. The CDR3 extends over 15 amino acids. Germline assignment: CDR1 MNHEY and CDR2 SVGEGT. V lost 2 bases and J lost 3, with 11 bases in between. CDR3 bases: TGTGCCAGCAGTTACAGCTCCCGAGGTGGAAACACCATATATTTT. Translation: CASSYSSRGGNTIYF.

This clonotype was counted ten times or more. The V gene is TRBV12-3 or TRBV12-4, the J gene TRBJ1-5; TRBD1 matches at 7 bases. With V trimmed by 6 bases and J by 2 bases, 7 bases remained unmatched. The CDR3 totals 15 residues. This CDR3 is CASRDGTEGNQPQHF. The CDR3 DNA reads TGTGCCAGCAGGGATGGGACAGAGGGCAATCAGCCCCAGCATTTT.

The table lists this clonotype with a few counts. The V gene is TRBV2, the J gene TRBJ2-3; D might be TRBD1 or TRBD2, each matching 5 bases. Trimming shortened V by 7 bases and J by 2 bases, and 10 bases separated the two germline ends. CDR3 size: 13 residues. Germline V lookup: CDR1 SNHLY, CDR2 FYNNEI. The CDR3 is CASIRDVTDTQYF. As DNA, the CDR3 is TGTGCCAGCATCAGGGACGTCACAGATACGCAGTATTTT.

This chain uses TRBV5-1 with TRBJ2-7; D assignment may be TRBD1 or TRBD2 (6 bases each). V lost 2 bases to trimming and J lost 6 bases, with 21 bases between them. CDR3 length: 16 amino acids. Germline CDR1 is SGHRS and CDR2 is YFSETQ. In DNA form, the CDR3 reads TGCGCCAGCAGCTTAGGGGGGAACGAGGTTTTTCGCGAGCAGTACTTC. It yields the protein CASSLGGNEVFREQYF.

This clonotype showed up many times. The CDR3 region has the DNA TGTGCCAGCAGTTTGTTTGGCGAGCAGTACTTC. Protein: CASSLFGEQYF. This chain uses TRBV28 with TRBJ2-7; no firm D call. Germline assignment: CDR1 MDHEN and CDR2 SYDVKM. The ends were cut back, 3 bases at V and 6 bases at J, with 6 bases in the middle. This CDR3 comprises 11 residues.

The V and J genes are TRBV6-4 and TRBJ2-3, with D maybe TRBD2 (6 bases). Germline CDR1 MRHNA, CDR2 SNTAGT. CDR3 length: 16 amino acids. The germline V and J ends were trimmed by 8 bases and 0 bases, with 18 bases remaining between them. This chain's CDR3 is CASPSTGTVSTDTQYF. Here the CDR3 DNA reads TGTGCCAGCCCTTCGACCGGGACTGTAAGCACAGATACGCAGTATTTT.

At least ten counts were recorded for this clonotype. The CDR3 protein is CASSPQANYGYTF. Written as DNA, the CDR3 is TGTGCCAGCAGTCCACAGGCGAACTATGGCTACACCTTC. This chain uses TRBV28 with TRBJ1-2; D might be TRBD1 (5 bases). The ends were cut back, 5 bases at V and 2 bases at J, with 9 bases in the middle. CDR1 and CDR2 from the germline V gene are MDHEN and SYDVKM. The CDR3 totals 13 residues.

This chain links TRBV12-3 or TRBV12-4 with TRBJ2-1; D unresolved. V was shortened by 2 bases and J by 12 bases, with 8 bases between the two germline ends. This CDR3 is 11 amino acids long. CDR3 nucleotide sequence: TGTGCCAGCAGTTTAATCAGGATGCAGTTCTTC. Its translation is CASSLIRMQFF.

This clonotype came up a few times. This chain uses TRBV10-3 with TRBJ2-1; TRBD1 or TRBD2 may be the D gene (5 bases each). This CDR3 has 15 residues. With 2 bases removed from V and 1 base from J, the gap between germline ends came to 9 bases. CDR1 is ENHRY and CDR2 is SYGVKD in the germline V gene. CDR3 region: CAISEDEGSYNEQFF. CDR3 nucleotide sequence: TGTGCCATCAGTGAGGATGAGGGGTCCTACAATGAGCAGTTCTTC.

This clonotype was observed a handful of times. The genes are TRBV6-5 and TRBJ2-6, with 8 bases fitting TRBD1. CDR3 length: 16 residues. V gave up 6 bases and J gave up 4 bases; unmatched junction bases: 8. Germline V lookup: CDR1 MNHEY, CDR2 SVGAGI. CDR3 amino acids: CASSYPRTGGANVLTF. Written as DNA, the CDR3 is TGTGCCAGCAGCTATCCCCGGACAGGGGGGGCCAACGTCCTGACTTTC.

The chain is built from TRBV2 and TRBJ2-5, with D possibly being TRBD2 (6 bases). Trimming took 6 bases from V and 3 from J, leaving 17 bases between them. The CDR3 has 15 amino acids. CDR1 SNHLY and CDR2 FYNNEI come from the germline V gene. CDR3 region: CASRTARGFEETQYF. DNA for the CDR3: TGTGCCAGCAGGACAGCTCGGGGGTTTGAAGAGACCCAGTACTTC. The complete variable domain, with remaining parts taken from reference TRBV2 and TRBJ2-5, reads EPEVTQTPSHQVTQMGQEVILRCVPISNHLYFYWYRQILGQKVEFLVSFYNNEISEKSEIFDDQFSVERPDGSNFTLKIRSTKLEDSAMYFCASRTARGFEETQYFGPGTRLLVL.

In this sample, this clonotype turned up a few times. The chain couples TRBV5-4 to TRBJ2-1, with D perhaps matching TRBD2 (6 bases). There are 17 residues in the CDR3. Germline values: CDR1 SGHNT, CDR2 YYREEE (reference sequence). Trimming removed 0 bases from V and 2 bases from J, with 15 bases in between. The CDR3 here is CASSLGAGAGTYNEQFF. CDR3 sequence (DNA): TGTGCCAGCAGCTTGGGCGCCGGGGCGGGGACCTACAATGAGCAGTTCTTC.

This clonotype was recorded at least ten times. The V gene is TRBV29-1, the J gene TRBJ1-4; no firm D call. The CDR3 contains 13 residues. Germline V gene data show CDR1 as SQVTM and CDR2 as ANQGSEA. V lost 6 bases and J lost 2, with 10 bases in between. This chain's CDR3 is CSVSRGTNEKLFF. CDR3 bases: TGCAGCGTATCCCGAGGCACTAATGAAAAACTGTTTTTT.

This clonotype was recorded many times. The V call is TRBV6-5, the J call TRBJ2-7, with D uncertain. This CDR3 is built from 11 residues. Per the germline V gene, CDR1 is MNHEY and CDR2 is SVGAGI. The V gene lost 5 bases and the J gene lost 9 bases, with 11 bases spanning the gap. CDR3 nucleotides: TGTGCCAGCAGTCAATTTGACCGGCAGTACTTC. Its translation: CASSQFDRQYF.

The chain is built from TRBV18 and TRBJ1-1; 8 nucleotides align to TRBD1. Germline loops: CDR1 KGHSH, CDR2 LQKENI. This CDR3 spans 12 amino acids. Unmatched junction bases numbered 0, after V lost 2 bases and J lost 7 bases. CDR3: CASSPGTGEAFF. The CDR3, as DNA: TGTGCCAGCTCACCAGGGACAGGTGAAGCTTTCTTT.

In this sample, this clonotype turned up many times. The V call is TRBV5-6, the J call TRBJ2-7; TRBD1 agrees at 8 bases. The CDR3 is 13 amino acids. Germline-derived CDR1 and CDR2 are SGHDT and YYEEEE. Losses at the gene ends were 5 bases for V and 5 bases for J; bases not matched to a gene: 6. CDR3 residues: CASRMRQGNEQYF. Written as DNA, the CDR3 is TGTGCCAGCAGAATGAGACAGGGGAACGAGCAGTACTTC. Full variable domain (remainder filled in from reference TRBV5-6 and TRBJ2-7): DAGVTQSPTHLIKTRGQQVTLRCSPKSGHDTVSWYQQALGQGPQFIFQYYEEEERQRGNFPDRFSGHQFPNYSSELNVNALLLGDSALYLCASRMRQGNEQYFGPGTRLTVT.

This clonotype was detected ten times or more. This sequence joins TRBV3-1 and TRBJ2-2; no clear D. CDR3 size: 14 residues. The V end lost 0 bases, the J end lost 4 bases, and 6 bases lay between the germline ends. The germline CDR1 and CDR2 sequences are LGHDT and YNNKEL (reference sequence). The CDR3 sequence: CASSQDPSTGELFF. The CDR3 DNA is TGTGCCAGCAGCCAAGATCCCAGCACCGGGGAGCTGTTTTTT.

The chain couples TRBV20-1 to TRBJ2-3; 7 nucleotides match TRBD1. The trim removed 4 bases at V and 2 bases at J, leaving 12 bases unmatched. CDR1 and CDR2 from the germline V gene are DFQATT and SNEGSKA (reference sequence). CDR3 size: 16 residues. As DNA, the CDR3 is TGCAGTGCTACCGCCGGGACAGTGCCCCACACAGATACGCAGTATTTT. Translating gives CSATAGTVPHTDTQYF.

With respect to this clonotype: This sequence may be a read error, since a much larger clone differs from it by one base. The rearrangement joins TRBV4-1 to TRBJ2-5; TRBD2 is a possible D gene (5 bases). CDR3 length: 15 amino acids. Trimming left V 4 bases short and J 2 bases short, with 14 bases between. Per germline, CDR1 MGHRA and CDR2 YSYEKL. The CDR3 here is CASSPRLSLQETQYF. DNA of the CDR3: TGCGCCAGCAGCCCGCGACTATCCTTACAAGAGACCCAGTACTTC.

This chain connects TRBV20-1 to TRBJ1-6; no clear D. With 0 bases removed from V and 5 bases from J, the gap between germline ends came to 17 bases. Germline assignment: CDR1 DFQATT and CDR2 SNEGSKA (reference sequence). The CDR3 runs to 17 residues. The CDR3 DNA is TGCAGTGCTAGAGATGGGCGACGGCCCTTGAATAATTCACCCCTCCACTTT. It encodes CSARDGRRPLNNSPLHF.

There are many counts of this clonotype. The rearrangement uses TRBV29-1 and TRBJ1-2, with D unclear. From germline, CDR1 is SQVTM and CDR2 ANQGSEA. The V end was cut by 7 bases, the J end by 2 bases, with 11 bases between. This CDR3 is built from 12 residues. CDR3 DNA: TGCAGCGCCTTAACAGTCAACTATGGCTACACCTTC. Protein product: CSALTVNYGYTF. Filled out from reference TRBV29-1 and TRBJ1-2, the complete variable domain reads SAVISQKPSRDICQRGTSLTIQCQVDSQVTMMFWYRQQPGQSLTLIATANQGSEATYESGFVIDKFPISRPNLTFSTLTVSNMSPEDSSIYLCSALTVNYGYTFGSGTRLTVV.

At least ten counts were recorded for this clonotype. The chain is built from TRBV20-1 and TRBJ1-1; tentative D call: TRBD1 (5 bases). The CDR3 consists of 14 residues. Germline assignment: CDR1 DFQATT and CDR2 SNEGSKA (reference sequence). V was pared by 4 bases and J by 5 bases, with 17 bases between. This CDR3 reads CSAISQGLGTEAFF. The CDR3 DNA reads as TGCAGTGCTATCTCCCAGGGTTTGGGAACTGAAGCTTTCTTT.

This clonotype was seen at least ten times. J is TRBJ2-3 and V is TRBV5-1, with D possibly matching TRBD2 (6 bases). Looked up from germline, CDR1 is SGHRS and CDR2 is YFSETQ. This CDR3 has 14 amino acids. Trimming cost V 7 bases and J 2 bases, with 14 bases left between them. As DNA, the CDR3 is TGCGCCAGCCTCCAAGGGCGGGACACAGATACGCAGTATTTT. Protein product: CASLQGRDTDTQYF.